These T cell receptor beta chains were read from a single sample in a study of CD8 T cells in Susac syndrome. Each CDR3 protein is one row after TCRdb ran MiXCR on the immunoSEQ multiplex PCR reads. The sample includes 150,000 or so distinct CDR3 sequences, approximately 95% of them seen just once. The material sequenced was CD4+ T cells from PBMCs. The receptors were gathered from a human donor with Susac syndrome. Both conserved end residues are part of each CDR3. The D gene is left open where the match is weak. Clone sizes are given selectively: once, few, many, or a class where the clone is expanded.

J: TRBJ2-1; D: TRBD2; V: TRBV20-1; size: once; CDR3: CSARWREVNEQFF; DNA: TGCAGTGCTAGATGGCGGGAGGTGAATGAGCAGTTCTTC
J: TRBJ1-3; D: -; V: TRBV15; size: -; CDR3: CATSRDLGGLGSGNTIYF; DNA: TGTGCCACCAGCAGAGATTTGGGAGGGCTGGGCTCTGGAAACACCATATATTTT
J: TRBJ2-2; D: TRBD1; V: TRBV25-1; size: -; CDR3: CASRKTGAGELFF; DNA: TGTGCCAGCAGAAAAACAGGGGCCGGGGAGCTGTTTTTT
J: TRBJ2-7; D: TRBD2; V: TRBV4-2; size: -; CDR3: CASSQSGLAGGGSYEQYF; DNA: TGTGCCAGCAGCCAGTCTGGACTAGCGGGAGGAGGCTCCTACGAGCAGTACTTC
J: TRBJ1-2; D: -; V: TRBV29-1; size: -; CDR3: CSVDAGADYGYTF; DNA: TGCAGCGTTGACGCGGGGGCTGACTATGGCTACACCTTC
J: TRBJ2-2; D: -; V: TRBV18; size: -; CDR3: CASSPLDRYLTGELFF; DNA: TGTGCCAGCTCACCACTGGACAGATATCTCACCGGGGAGCTGTTTTTT
J: TRBJ1-2; D: -; V: TRBV5-1; size: -; CDR3: CASSFDRLGYTF; DNA: TGCGCCAGCAGCTTCGATCGGCTTGGCTACACCTTC
J: TRBJ2-3; D: TRBD1; V: TRBV29-1; size: once; CDR3: CSVDKGTGDPDTQYF; DNA: TGCAGCGTTGATAAAGGGACAGGGGATCCAGATACGCAGTATTTT
J: TRBJ1-5; D: -; V: TRBV9; size: -; CDR3: CASSGGTSNQPQHF; DNA: TGTGCCAGCAGCGGGGGAACAAGCAATCAGCCCCAGCATTTT
J: TRBJ2-1; D: TRBD1; V: TRBV5-1; size: -; CDR3: CASSTTTGAVSNEQFF; DNA: TGCGCCAGCAGCACGACTACAGGGGCGGTCTCCAATGAGCAGTTCTTC
J: TRBJ2-3; D: -; V: TRBV29-1; size: -; CDR3: CSVDRQILSTDTQYF; DNA: TGCAGCGTTGATCGACAGATACTTAGCACAGATACGCAGTATTTT
J: TRBJ2-1; D: TRBD1; V: TRBV27; size: once; CDR3: CASSRQGATQWDEQFF; DNA: TGTGCCAGCAGTCGACAGGGGGCTACTCAATGGGATGAGCAGTTCTTC
J: TRBJ2-7; D: -; V: TRBV25-1; size: -; CDR3: CASSEPRRGPTSCWYEQYF; DNA: TGTGCCAGCAGTGAACCACGGCGCGGACCCACTTCGTGTTGGTACGAGCAGTACTTC
J: TRBJ2-3; D: TRBD2; V: TRBV20-1; size: -; CDR3: CSGDQGGASTDTQYF; DNA: TGCAGTGGCGATCAGGGAGGGGCGAGCACAGATACGCAGTATTTT
J: TRBJ2-7; D: TRBD1; V: TRBV7-8; size: -; CDR3: CASSPRPADRGDEQYF; DNA: TGTGCCAGCAGCCCGCGGCCAGCGGACAGGGGCGACGAGCAGTACTTC
J: TRBJ2-1; D: -; V: TRBV18; size: -; CDR3: CASSPPGQWGYNEQFF; DNA: TGTGCCAGCTCACCCCCGGGACAATGGGGGTACAATGAGCAGTTCTTC
J: TRBJ2-1; D: -; V: TRBV30; size: -; CDR3: CAWGPDQRLSYNEQFF; DNA: TGTGCCTGGGGCCCCGACCAGCGACTATCCTACAATGAGCAGTTCTTC
J: TRBJ1-3; D: -; V: TRBV29-1; size: -; CDR3: CSVTPAGSGNTIYF; DNA: TGCAGCGTGACCCCCGCCGGATCTGGAAACACCATATATTTT
J: TRBJ2-6; D: -; V: TRBV7-2; size: -; CDR3: CASSLRASGANVLTF; DNA: TGTGCCAGCAGCTTAAGGGCGAGTGGGGCCAACGTCCTGACTTTC
J: TRBJ2-4; D: -; V: TRBV13; size: -; CDR3: CASSPKGIRNIQYF; DNA: TGTGCCAGCAGCCCTAAGGGTATACGAAACATTCAGTACTTC
J: TRBJ2-3; D: TRBD2; V: TRBV29-1; size: -; CDR3: CSVASGSNTDTQYF; DNA: TGCAGCGTTGCCAGCGGGAGTAACACAGATACGCAGTATTTT
J: TRBJ2-2; D: -; V: TRBV24-1; size: -; CDR3: CATSDWTQGAGELFF; DNA: TGTGCCACCAGTGATTGGACCCAGGGCGCCGGGGAGCTGTTTTTT
J: TRBJ1-4; D: -; V: TRBV7-2; size: -; CDR3: CASSFQTGNNEKLFF; DNA: TGTGCCAGCAGCTTCCAGACCGGTAATAATGAAAAACTGTTTTTT
J: TRBJ1-1; D: -; V: TRBV27; size: -; CDR3: CASSTSGPRRAEAFF; DNA: TGTGCCAGCAGTACATCCGGGCCTCGTAGAGCTGAAGCTTTCTTT
J: TRBJ1-3; D: -; V: TRBV7-9; size: -; CDR3: CASSLQGGFRNTIYF; DNA: TGTGCCAGCAGCTTACAAGGAGGCTTCCGAAACACCATATATTTT
J: TRBJ1-5; D: -; V: TRBV6-2/TRBV6-3; size: -; CDR3: CASSYSTGFNQPQHF; DNA: TGTGCCAGCAGTTACTCAACAGGTTTCAATCAGCCCCAGCATTTT
J: TRBJ2-5; D: TRBD1; V: TRBV3-1; size: -; CDR3: CASSQDRTGDGETQYF; DNA: TGTGCCAGCAGCCAAGATCGGACAGGGGATGGAGAGACCCAGTACTTC
J: TRBJ2-1; D: TRBD2; V: TRBV20-1; size: -; CDR3: CSAGAGGRDEQFF; DNA: TGCAGTGCCGGCGCGGGGGGAAGGGATGAGCAGTTCTTC
J: TRBJ2-3; D: -; V: TRBV30; size: -; CDR3: CAWSGSQITDTQYF; DNA: TGTGCCTGGAGTGGTTCGCAGATCACAGATACGCAGTATTTT
J: TRBJ2-7; D: -; V: TRBV5-1; size: -; CDR3: CASSLDVYGVVASEQYF; DNA: TGCGCCAGCAGCTTGGATGTATACGGGGTTGTGGCTTCGGAGCAGTACTTC
J: TRBJ2-1; D: -; V: TRBV4-3; size: -; CDR3: CASSQDHRPYNEQFF; DNA: TGCGCCAGCAGCCAAGATCATCGCCCCTACAATGAGCAGTTCTTC
J: TRBJ1-5; D: -; V: TRBV28; size: -; CDR3: CASSLKGYSQHF; DNA: TGTGCCAGCAGTTTGAAGGGGTATTCCCAGCATTTT
J: TRBJ2-1; D: TRBD2; V: TRBV20-1; size: -; CDR3: CSMRAGGLNEQFF; DNA: TGCAGTATGAGAGCGGGAGGATTGAATGAGCAGTTCTTC
J: TRBJ2-3; D: -; V: TRBV10-3; size: -; CDR3: CAISEGGTLNTQYF; DNA: TGTGCCATCAGTGAGGGGGGGACACTGAACACGCAGTATTTT
J: TRBJ2-3; D: -; V: TRBV11-2; size: -; CDR3: CASSSPGHSTDTQYF; DNA: TGTGCCAGCAGCTCACCGGGTCATAGCACAGATACGCAGTATTTT
J: TRBJ2-1; D: TRBD1; V: TRBV11-2; size: -; CDR3: CAIGTGSYNEQFF; DNA: TGTGCCATCGGGACAGGGTCATACAATGAGCAGTTCTTC
J: TRBJ1-5; D: -; V: TRBV7-9; size: -; CDR3: CASSFRGDQPQHF; DNA: TGTGCCAGCAGCTTCCGGGGTGATCAGCCCCAGCATTTT
J: TRBJ1-1; D: -; V: TRBV20-1; size: -; CDR3: CSGQRSVLNTEAFF; DNA: TGCAGTGGGCAGAGGTCGGTCTTGAACACTGAAGCTTTCTTT
J: TRBJ2-7; D: -; V: TRBV28; size: -; CDR3: CASSPSRKQYF; DNA: TGTGCCAGCAGTCCATCACGTAAGCAGTACTTC
J: TRBJ2-2; D: -; V: TRBV7-2; size: -; CDR3: CASSPRATNTGELFF; DNA: TGTGCCAGCAGCCCCCGGGCCACGAACACCGGGGAGCTGTTTTTT
J: TRBJ1-6; D: -; V: TRBV15; size: -; CDR3: CATNRSIQGSPLHF; DNA: TGTGCCACCAACAGATCCATACAGGGTTCACCCCTCCACTTT
J: TRBJ1-6; D: TRBD1; V: TRBV19; size: -; CDR3: CASTAGGFNSPLHF; DNA: TGTGCCAGTACCGCAGGGGGTTTTAATTCACCCCTCCACTTT
J: TRBJ1-1; D: -; V: TRBV29-1; size: -; CDR3: CSAAPPDGEAFF; DNA: TGCAGCGCAGCCCCCCCAGATGGTGAAGCTTTCTTT
J: TRBJ2-1; D: TRBD2; V: TRBV30; size: -; CDR3: CAWNRGRVPGVEQFF; DNA: TGTGCCTGGAATCGAGGGAGGGTCCCCGGGGTAGAGCAGTTCTTC
J: TRBJ1-2; D: -; V: TRBV27; size: -; CDR3: CASYSFGGGSGYTF; DNA: TGTGCCAGCTATAGCTTCGGGGGCGGATCTGGCTACACCTTC
J: TRBJ2-1; D: -; V: TRBV19; size: -; CDR3: CASSGVRVGLYNEQFF; DNA: TGTGCCAGTAGTGGGGTCCGGGTAGGGCTCTACAATGAGCAGTTCTTC
J: TRBJ1-5; D: -; V: TRBV29-1; size: -; CDR3: CSASQGPNQPQHF; DNA: TGCAGCGCCTCACAGGGACCTAATCAGCCCCAGCATTTT